This note documents a single T cell receptor (beta chain) sequence. What it binds is unknown. This sample is drawn from a study of CD8 T cells in ankylosing spondylitis. Findings and limits, study-wide: Certain motif variants had earlier been reported in reactive arthritis synovial fluid and blood. Significantly higher representation of disease-linked clones was reported for matched ankylosing spondylitis synovial fluid. Ankylosing spondylitis blood appeared to carry a characteristic TCR beta motif of several highly homologous variants.

Preparation of TCR beta libraries was done by quantitative 5'-RACE with molecular barcodes. One entry per CDR3 protein, called by TCRdb with MiXCR from the 5' RACE reads. The table records some 840,000 distinct CDR3 sequences, around 11% of them present only once. CDR1 and CDR2 from the germline V gene are DFQATT and SNEGSKA (reference sequence). V lost 0 bases, J lost 6 bases, and 6 bases lay in between. The CDR3 covers 13 residues. The sequenced sample was blood, either unsorted or a sorted T cell fraction (not recorded which). This receptor was obtained from a male donor with ankylosing spondylitis. This chain links TRBV20-1 with TRBJ1-6; unclear D gene. The CDR3 sequence: CSARDQSNSPLHF. The CDR3, as DNA: TGCAGTGCTAGAGACCAGTCTAATTCACCCCTCCACTTT.